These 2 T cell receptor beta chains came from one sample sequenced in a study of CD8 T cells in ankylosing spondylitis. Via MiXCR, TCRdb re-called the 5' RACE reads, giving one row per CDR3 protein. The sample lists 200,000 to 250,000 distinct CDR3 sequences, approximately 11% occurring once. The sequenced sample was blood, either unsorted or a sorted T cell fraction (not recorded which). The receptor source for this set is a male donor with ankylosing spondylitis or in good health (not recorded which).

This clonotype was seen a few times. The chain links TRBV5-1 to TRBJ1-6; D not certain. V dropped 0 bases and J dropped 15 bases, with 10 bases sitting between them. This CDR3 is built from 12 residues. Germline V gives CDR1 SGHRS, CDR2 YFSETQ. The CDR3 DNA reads TGCGCCAGCAGCTTGGAGGCCGCGGACCTCCACTTT. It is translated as CASSLEAADLHF.

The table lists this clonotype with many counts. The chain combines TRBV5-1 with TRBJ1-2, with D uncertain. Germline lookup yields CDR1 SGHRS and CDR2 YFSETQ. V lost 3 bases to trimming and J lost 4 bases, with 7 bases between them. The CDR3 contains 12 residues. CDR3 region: CASSWEGYGYTF. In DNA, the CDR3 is TGCGCCAGCAGCTGGGAGGGCTATGGCTACACCTTC. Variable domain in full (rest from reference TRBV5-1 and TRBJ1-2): KAGVTQTPRYLIKTRGQQVTLSCSPISGHRSVSWYQQTPGQGLQFLFEYFSETQRNKGNFPGRFSGRQFSNSRSEMNVSTLELGDSALYLCASSWEGYGYTFGSGTRLTVV.